The clone carrying this T cell receptor beta chain was counted between two and nine times. As yet, its antigen is unknown. The germline gives CDR1 DFQATT, CDR2 SNEGSKA (reference sequence). The length of the CDR3 is 11 residues. The data derive from a study of cytomegalovirus exposure and HLA in healthy donors. Whole-study results and caveats: The Asian-associated ancestry cluster reportedly had fewer N-insertions than the roughly 720-donor mean in a later analysis. Analyzed later, association rates of TCRs varied across HLA loci, with DRB1 most and HLA-C fewest. In a later analysis, around 18,000 TCR beta sequences were associated with HLA alleles at 0.05 false discovery rate.

The PCR contained 60 Vbeta and 13 Jbeta primers. TCRdb's table, derived via immunoSEQ multiplex PCR, lists solely in-frame clones and lacks some. The sample contains around 230,000 clones, over 60% of which appear only once. This chain joins TRBV20-1 and TRBJ1-2; 7 bases agree with TRBD1. Sequenced input: PBMCs. The source is a male donor in good health and CMV-seronegative. The CDR3 loop is CSFTGANGYTF. CDR3 bases: TGCAGCTTTACAGGGGCAAATGGCTACACCTTC.